The rows below give T cell receptor beta chains drawn from one sample of a study of blood T cell repertoires in COVID-19. Assay: immunoSEQ multiplex PCR; the TCRdb copy retains only in-frame clones and omits some. The sample holds under 200,000 clones; under 85% are singletons and the top ten take approximately 2.6%. The sample comprised peripheral blood. These receptors all stem from a man in his 70s with acute or convalescent COVID-19. The CDR3 runs from the conserved cysteine through the conserved F or W. D genes are given only for firm matches. Clone size, where shown, is once, few, many, or a class for clones that have expanded.

d_call	v_call	j_call	clone_size	cdr3_nt	cdr3_aa
TRBD1	TRBV4-2	TRBJ2-5	NA	TGTGCCAGCAGCCAAGATGGGCAGGGGGCAACAGAGACCCAGTACTTC	CASSQDGQGATETQYF
NA	TRBV5-1	TRBJ1-5	NA	TGCGCCAGATATTCCGGGGCGGGAGATCAGCCCCAGCATTTT	CARYSGAGDQPQHF
TRBD2	TRBV6-1	TRBJ2-1	NA	TGTGCCAGCAGTGCCGGGAGGGAGTCTAGCGGGCACAATGAGCAGTTCTTC	CASSAGRESSGHNEQFF
TRBD1	TRBV19	TRBJ1-1	NA	TGTGCCAGTAGACTACAGGGGATGAACACTGAAGCTTTCTTT	CASRLQGMNTEAFF
TRBD2	TRBV5-4	TRBJ2-3	NA	TGTGCCAGCACCTTAAAACTAGCGGGAGACTCCTACACAGATACGCAGTATTTT	CASTLKLAGDSYTDTQYF
NA	TRBV7-4	TRBJ2-5	NA	TGTGCCAGCAGTCCAGACAGGAGGAAAGAGACCCAGTACTTC	CASSPDRRKETQYF
TRBD1	TRBV9	TRBJ1-4	NA	TGTGCCAGCAGCGTAGAGCAGGGGGCCTGGGAAAAACTGTTTTTT	CASSVEQGAWEKLFF
NA	TRBV19	TRBJ1-5	NA	TGTGCCAGTAGTATAGCTGGGAGGGGCAATCAGCCCCAGCATTTT	CASSIAGRGNQPQHF
NA	TRBV7-9	TRBJ1-4	NA	TGTGCCAGCAGCCCCGGAGGGTGGACTAATGAAAAACTGTTTTTT	CASSPGGWTNEKLFF
TRBD2	TRBV4-2	TRBJ2-1	once	TGTGCCAGCAGCCAAGGTGCTAGCGGCTCCTACAATGAGCAGTTCTTC	CASSQGASGSYNEQFF
TRBD2	TRBV7-2	TRBJ2-3	NA	TGTGCCAGCAGCTTGGCTAGCGGGAGCACAGATACGCAGTATTTT	CASSLASGSTDTQYF
NA	TRBV19	TRBJ2-7	NA	TGTGCCAGTAGTATAGCCTTGGGTAGCGCCTACGAGCAGTACTTC	CASSIALGSAYEQYF
NA	TRBV5-1	TRBJ1-3	NA	TGCGCCAGCAGCCTAGTCCGGAACTCTGGAAACACCATATATTTT	CASSLVRNSGNTIYF
NA	TRBV18	TRBJ2-5	NA	TGTGCCAGCTCGGGGGACCAGGGGCACCAAGAGACCCAGTACTTC	CASSGDQGHQETQYF
NA	TRBV5-4	TRBJ1-1	NA	TGTGCCAGCAGCGCCCAGATTGGGGCTCTGAACACTGAAGCTTTCTTT	CASSAQIGALNTEAFF
TRBD1	TRBV2	TRBJ1-4	once	TGTGCCAGCAGGGAGGGACAGGGGAATGAAAAACTGTTTTTT	CASREGQGNEKLFF
NA	TRBV3-1/TRBV3-2	TRBJ1-2	NA	TGTGCCAGCAGCCAAGGACTACAGGGCTACAGTGGCTACACCTTC	CASSQGLQGYSGYTF
NA	TRBV5-8	TRBJ2-2	NA	TGTGCCAGCAGCATGGACAGAAACACCGGGGAGCTGTTTTTT	CASSMDRNTGELFF
NA	TRBV29-1	TRBJ1-1	NA	TGCAGCGTAATACTGGGGGCGCCCACTGAAGCTTTCTTT	CSVILGAPTEAFF
TRBD1	TRBV2	TRBJ1-1	NA	TGTGCCAGCATTCGGACAGGGTTAATCGGTGAAGCTTTCTTT	CASIRTGLIGEAFF
NA	TRBV27	TRBJ1-1	NA	TGTGCCAGCAGTTTAGGACTCTCTTTCTTGGGTGAAGCTTTCTTT	CASSLGLSFLGEAFF
TRBD1	TRBV5-1	TRBJ2-2	NA	TGCGCCAGCAGCCTCAGAGGACAGGGGATGAACACCGGGGAGCTGTTTTTT	CASSLRGQGMNTGELFF
NA	TRBV6-1	TRBJ2-1	NA	TGTGCCAGCAGTGAAATTGTGGGGCGGTCCTACAATGAGCAGTTCTTC	CASSEIVGRSYNEQFF
TRBD1	TRBV11-3	TRBJ1-6	NA	TGTGCCAGCAGCTTATCCGGGACAGGGGGTTCGGGTTCACCCCTCCACTTT	CASSLSGTGGSGSPLHF
NA	TRBV7-3	TRBJ2-1	NA	TGTGCCAGCAGCTTAACGGCAGCCGCGGCCTACAATGAGCAGTTCTTC	CASSLTAAAAYNEQFF
TRBD1	TRBV5-1	TRBJ1-2	few	TGCGCCAGCAGTGAACAGGGGGCCTATGGCTACACCTTC	CASSEQGAYGYTF
NA	TRBV2	TRBJ1-3	NA	TGTGCCAGCACTGGACTTATGGGAGGAAACACCATATATTTT	CASTGLMGGNTIYF
TRBD1	TRBV7-2	TRBJ2-7	NA	TGTGCCAGCAGTTCCCAGGGGGCCCGACTGGGGGAGCAGTACTTC	CASSSQGARLGEQYF
TRBD1	TRBV6-4	TRBJ1-5	NA	TGTGCCAGCACAAAGGGACAGACCCTTAATCAGCCCCAGCATTTT	CASTKGQTLNQPQHF
TRBD1	TRBV7-9	TRBJ2-7	NA	TGTGCCAGCAGCGCCGGACAGGTTAGCTCCTACGAGCAGTACTTC	CASSAGQVSSYEQYF
NA	TRBV1	TRBJ1-3	NA	TGCACCAGCAGCCCGGGGTTAACTCGGTGTTCTGGAAACACCATATATTTT	CTSSPGLTRCSGNTIYF
TRBD1	TRBV5-5	TRBJ1-5	NA	TGTGCCAGCAGCTTGACGACAGGGGGGGTAGATAGCAATCAGCCCCAGCATTTT	CASSLTTGGVDSNQPQHF
TRBD1	TRBV10-1	TRBJ1-2	NA	TGCGCCAGCAGTGACGACAGGGGACCTAACTATGGCTACACCTTC	CASSDDRGPNYGYTF
NA	TRBV29-1	TRBJ2-7	NA	TGCAGCGTGGGGGGAAATGAAGCGGATCCTCAGTACTTC	CSVGGNEADPQYF
NA	TRBV5-1	TRBJ1-3	NA	TGCGCCAGCAGCTTGGATACAGACTCTGGAAACACCATATATTTT	CASSLDTDSGNTIYF
NA	TRBV7-3	TRBJ2-1	NA	TGTGCCAGCAGCATTAACGGAGCAGGGGGAGGCTACAATGAGCAGTTCTTC	CASSINGAGGGYNEQFF